Reported below is one T cell receptor (beta chain). This specimen belongs to a study of T cell repertoires and Cas9 in healthy adults. Study-level information: CD4 and CD8 compartments: SpCas9-reactive T cells profiled for potency, cytotoxicity, lineage.

Overall study results and limits: The SpCas9-reactive response appeared to contain many SpCas9-reactive regulatory T cells. SpCas9-reactive regulatory T cells reportedly mitigated SpCas9-reactive effector T cells in vitro.

The table came from immunoSEQ multiplex PCR; TCRdb's copy has only in-frame clones and leaves some out. The repertoire holds approximately 1,500 clones, with around 76% as singletons. Looked up from germline, CDR1 is SGHRS and CDR2 is YFSETQ. The germline V and J ends were trimmed by 2 bases and 3 bases, with 8 bases remaining between them. This CDR3 is built from 13 residues. This receptor was identified in a human donor in good health. The chain has TRBV5-1 and TRBJ1-1; tentative D call: TRBD1 (6 bases). The specimen was SpCas9-reactive Tregs (CD4+, CD25+, CD127-, CD137+, CD154-) from PBMCs; culture status not recorded. As DNA, the CDR3 is TGCGCCAGCAGCTTTAACAGGGACACTGAAGCTTTCTTT. This encodes CASSFNRDTEAFF.